These 20 T cell receptor beta chains share one sample of origin, sequenced in a study of blood T cell repertoires in COVID-19. Generated by immunoSEQ multiplex PCR, the TCRdb table keeps only in-frame clones and is missing some. The sample holds roughly 97,000 clones, about 79% seen once. The sequencing input was peripheral blood. All receptors derive from a woman aged 80 or older with active or convalescent COVID-19.

The rearrangement uses TRBV5-4 and TRBJ2-3; 7 bases align to TRBD1. Germline V gene sequence: CDR1 SGHNT, CDR2 YYREEE (reference sequence). V lost 5 bases and J lost 1; bases outside the gene matches: 10. CDR3 length: 16 amino acids. The CDR3 loop is CASSPPRGLGTDTQYF. The CDR3 DNA sequence: TGTGCCAGCAGTCCGCCGAGGGGGCTAGGCACAGATACGCAGTATTTT.

The rearrangement uses TRBV4-2 and TRBJ1-2; possibly TRBD1 for D (5 bases). V was pared by 0 bases and J by 2 bases, with 13 bases between. The CDR3 runs 16 residues. The germline gives CDR1 LGHNA, CDR2 YNFKEQ. The CDR3 nucleotides read TGTGCCAGCAGCCAAGATGCGACAGTACTAAACTATGGCTACACCTTC. Its translation: CASSQDATVLNYGYTF.

The chain uses TRBV5-1 and TRBJ2-7, with D possibly being TRBD1 (5 bases). The V end lost 3 bases, the J end lost 2 bases, and 12 bases lay between the germline ends. This CDR3 is 14 amino acids long. Looked up from germline, CDR1 is SGHRS and CDR2 is YFSETQ. This CDR3 is CASSWAGRPYEQYF. The CDR3 DNA reads as TGCGCCAGCAGCTGGGCAGGGCGTCCCTACGAGCAGTACTTC. The variable domain in full, completed from reference TRBV5-1 and TRBJ2-7, reads KAGVTQTPRYLIKTRGQQVTLSCSPISGHRSVSWYQQTPGQGLQFLFEYFSETQRNKGNFPGRFSGRQFSNSRSEMNVSTLELGDSALYLCASSWAGRPYEQYFGPGTRLTVT.

J is TRBJ2-7 and V is TRBV5-1, with D perhaps TRBD1 (6 bases). Germline-derived CDR1 and CDR2 are SGHRS and YFSETQ. The CDR3 is 15 residues long. V was trimmed by 4 bases and J by 2 bases, leaving 16 bases between them. Here the CDR3 reads CASSLDRSLAYEQYF. The CDR3 DNA follows: TGCGCCAGCAGCCTTGACAGGAGCTTAGCCTACGAGCAGTACTTC.

The chain links TRBV5-1 to TRBJ1-1; TRBD1 might be the D (5 bases). The CDR3 covers 15 residues. CDR1 is SGHRS and CDR2 is YFSETQ in the germline V gene. V was pared by 3 bases and J by 1 base, with 13 bases between. CDR3 sequence (DNA): TGCGCCAGCAGCTGGTCATCGGGGGGGAACACTGAAGCTTTCTTT. Its translation: CASSWSSGGNTEAFF. The complete variable domain, with remaining parts taken from reference TRBV5-1 and TRBJ1-1, reads KAGVTQTPRYLIKTRGQQVTLSCSPISGHRSVSWYQQTPGQGLQFLFEYFSETQRNKGNFPGRFSGRQFSNSRSEMNVSTLELGDSALYLCASSWSSGGNTEAFFGQGTRLTVV.

The J gene is TRBJ2-7, the V gene TRBV6-5; no clear D gene. CDR1 and CDR2 (germline): MNHEY, SVGAGI. CDR3 size: 14 residues. Trimming stripped 4 bases from V and 1 base from J, with 11 bases between. CDR3 residues: CASSLSGSSYEQYF. The CDR3, as DNA: TGTGCCAGCAGTTTATCCGGGTCTTCCTACGAGCAGTACTTC.

V usage is TRBV5-8 and J usage is TRBJ1-5, with 10 positions matching TRBD1. CDR1 SGHTS and CDR2 YDEGEE come from the germline V gene. V lost 6 bases to trimming and J lost 3 bases; unmatched junction nucleotides: 6. This CDR3 spans 15 amino acids. The DNA of the CDR3 is TGTGCCAGCATCCCGACAGGGGGCTTCAATCAGCCCCAGCATTTT. Translation gives CASIPTGGFNQPQHF.

The V call is TRBV7-3, the J call TRBJ2-6, with a tentative D call TRBD1 (6 bases). Germline assignment: CDR1 SGHTA and CDR2 FQGTGA. This CDR3 has 17 residues. V lost 3 bases and J lost 1, with 13 bases in between. The CDR3 DNA reads as TGTGCCAGCAGCTTCCATGTCAGGGGATCTGGGGCCAACGTCCTGACTTTC. It specifies CASSFHVRGSGANVLTF. Full variable domain (outside the CDR3, taken from reference TRBV7-3 and TRBJ2-6): GAGVSQTPSNKVTEKGKYVELRCDPISGHTALYWYRQSLGQGPEFLIYFQGTGAADDSGLPNDRFFAVRPEGSVSTLKIQRTERGDSAVYLCASSFHVRGSGANVLTFGAGSRLTVL.

The V call is TRBV27, the J call TRBJ1-5; D unclear. This CDR3 has 17 residues. Looked up from germline, CDR1 is MNHEY and CDR2 is SMNVEV (reference sequence). V gave up 9 bases and J gave up 4 bases, with 25 bases separating them. CDR3 residues: CASREFSVITLNQPQHF. The CDR3 region has the DNA TGTGCCAGTAGAGAATTTTCCGTAATCACCTTAAATCAGCCCCAGCATTTT.

The rearrangement uses TRBV30 and TRBJ1-2, with unresolved D. Germline CDR1 reads GTSNPN; CDR2 reads SVGIG (reference sequence). The CDR3 consists of 12 residues. Trimming took 5 bases from V and 0 from J, leaving 7 bases between them. The CDR3 is CAWSSANYGYTF. CDR3 bases: TGTGCCTGGTCCAGTGCTAACTATGGCTACACCTTC.

This chain uses TRBV28 with TRBJ2-4; TRBD1 matches 7 bases. J was trimmed by 3 bases and V by 8 bases; bases with no gene match: 7. This CDR3 has 14 amino acids. Germline values: CDR1 MDHEN, CDR2 SYDVKM. DNA of the CDR3: TGTGCCAGCGCAGGGGGTTTGGGCAAAAACATTCAGTACTTC. Its protein is CASAGGLGKNIQYF.

This clone was seen just once. The rearrangement uses TRBV25-1 and TRBJ2-3; 10 positions agree with TRBD2. Germline assignment: CDR1 MGHDK and CDR2 SYGVNS. J lost 6 bases, V lost 3 bases, and 9 bases had no gene match. The CDR3 covers 16 residues. The CDR3 region is CASSDPLAGAVDTQYF. CDR3 DNA: TGTGCCAGCAGTGACCCTCTAGCGGGGGCCGTCGATACGCAGTATTTT.

The chain joins TRBV11-1 to TRBJ1-2; TRBD1 matches at 7 bases. The CDR3 consists of 15 residues. Germline CDR1 and CDR2: SGHAT and FQDESV (reference sequence). V lost 5 bases and J lost 6; bases outside the gene matches: 12. CDR3 in DNA: TGTGCCAGCAGCCGAACTTCCTACAGGGGCGATGGCTACACCTTC. Protein: CASSRTSYRGDGYTF.

The rearrangement uses TRBV10-3 and TRBJ2-1, with 7 bases identical to TRBD2. Trimming removed 7 bases from V and 4 bases from J; junction bases left unmatched: 7. Per the germline V gene, CDR1 is ENHRY and CDR2 is SYGVKD. The CDR3 consists of 14 residues. CDR3 bases: TGTGCCATCAACCCTAGCGGTTCTTACAATGAGCAGTTCTTC. It encodes CAINPSGSYNEQFF.

The genes are TRBV5-1 and TRBJ2-2; TRBD1 matches at 8 bases. V shed 2 bases, J shed 1 base, and the junction held 1 base outside the gene matches. The length of the CDR3 is 15 residues. Germline V lookup: CDR1 SGHRS, CDR2 YFSETQ. CDR3 loop: CASSLGQGNTGELFF. CDR3 nucleotide sequence: TGCGCCAGCAGCTTAGGACAGGGGAACACCGGGGAGCTGTTTTTT.

This sequence joins TRBV7-2 and TRBJ2-1; D call uncertain. The germline V gene has CDR1 SGHTA and CDR2 FQGNSA. The CDR3 covers 13 residues. The V and J ends lost 4 bases and 8 bases respectively, with 12 bases between them. CDR3: CASSWRLGDEQFF. As DNA, the CDR3 is TGTGCCAGCAGCTGGAGACTTGGCGATGAGCAGTTCTTC. The full variable domain, completed using reference TRBV7-2 and TRBJ2-1, is GAGVSQSPSNKVTEKGKDVELRCDPISGHTALYWYRQSLGQGLEFLIYFQGNSAPDKSGLPSDRFSAERTGGSVSTLTIQRTQQEDSAVYLCASSWRLGDEQFFGPGTRLTVL.

CDR3 sequence reads: CASSHLVTGGLYEQYF. The CDR3 DNA reads as TGTGCCAGCAGCCACCTCGTAACAGGGGGCCTCTACGAGCAGTACTTC. This chain joins TRBV4-2 and TRBJ2-7; 9 nucleotides agree with TRBD1. The CDR3 consists of 16 residues. V was clipped by 3 bases and J by 3 bases; unmatched bases: 9. Germline V lookup: CDR1 LGHNA, CDR2 YNFKEQ.

This chain connects TRBV10-1 to TRBJ2-2, with a possible D match to TRBD1 (5 bases). CDR1 and CDR2 (germline): WNHNN, SYGVQD (reference sequence). This CDR3 comprises 16 residues. V lost 2 bases to trimming and J lost 0 bases, with 10 bases between them. This CDR3 is CASSETGRANTGELFF. CDR3 DNA sequence: TGCGCCAGCAGTGAGACAGGCCGCGCGAACACCGGGGAGCTGTTTTTT.

Written as DNA, the CDR3 is TGTGCCAGCAGCTTAGTTGGGGCGGGAGGCTTCAACAATGAGCAGTTCTTC. It codes for CASSLVGAGGFNNEQFF. This sequence joins TRBV7-9 and TRBJ2-1; 8 bases map to TRBD2. Per the germline V gene, CDR1 is SEHNR and CDR2 is FQNEAQ (reference sequence). CDR3 length equals 17 residues. V lost 1 base, J lost 5 bases, and 10 bases stayed unmatched.

This clone has at least ten counts. This chain uses TRBV2 with TRBJ1-5, with D unresolved. The CDR3 runs 14 residues. Germline CDR1 SNHLY, CDR2 FYNNEI. Trimming stripped 2 bases from V and 7 bases from J, with 12 bases between. The CDR3 nucleotides are TGTGCCAGCAGTGAAACGGGTAGTGAGCAGCCCCAGCATTTT. It codes for CASSETGSEQPQHF.